The 3 T cell receptor beta chains reported below all come from one sample, sequenced in a study of blood T cell repertoires in COVID-19. Here immunoSEQ multiplex PCR was the method, and the copy in TCRdb shows in-frame clones only, minus some. This sample has about 360,000 clones, with 75% to 90% found just once. Sequencing used peripheral blood. The receptors here all came from a woman aged 60-75 years with COVID-19, enrolled during active disease.

Many counts were recorded for this clone. The rearrangement links TRBV7-9 to TRBJ1-2, with D perhaps matching TRBD1 (6 bases). The V and J ends lost 1 base and 4 bases respectively, with 13 bases between them. This CDR3 contains 15 residues. The V gene's germline CDR1 is SEHNR and CDR2 FQNEAQ (reference sequence). CDR3 DNA: TGTGCCAGCAGCTTAGGGGTCTCAGGGGCCTATGGCTACACCTTC. It translates to CASSLGVSGAYGYTF.

The CDR3 bases are TGTGCCAGCAGCCAACAAACAGGAGTGGAAACTGAAGCTTTCTTT. It specifies CASSQQTGVETEAFF. The genes are TRBV7-9 and TRBJ1-1; the D gene is possibly TRBD1 (5 bases). CDR3 length: 15 residues. Germline lookup yields CDR1 SEHNR and CDR2 FQNEAQ (reference sequence). Trimming took off 5 bases at V and 5 bases at J, with 18 bases between the two ends.

The V gene is TRBV5-6, the J gene TRBJ2-3, with D maybe TRBD2 (5 bases). The CDR3 sequence is 16 residues long. In germline, CDR1 is SGHDT, CDR2 YYEEEE. V dropped 2 bases and J dropped 2 bases, with 15 bases sitting between them. The CDR3 sequence is CASSLGSSPDTDTQYF. The CDR3 coding sequence is TGTGCCAGCAGCTTAGGGAGCTCCCCCGACACAGATACGCAGTATTTT.